Below, one TCR beta chain is given with its context. Antigen specificity is unknown. The source of the sample is a study of T cells in Graves' hyperthyroidism and ophthalmopathy. Points from the study as a whole: Most thyroid-expanded clonotypes above 0.001 were also found in blood.

Amplified regions were TCR beta CDR3 sequences from RNA transcripts. HTBI primers were employed in a first-round RT-PCR of the TCR CDR3. TCRdb analysed the multiplex PCR reads with MiXCR anew, one entry per CDR3 protein. The repertoire holds 450,000 to 700,000 distinct CDR3 sequences, with 40% to 55% as singletons. Patients counted as stable if ophthalmopathy did not develop within 18 months. Newly diagnosed hyperthyroidism patients aged 18 to 65 years had disease lasting under 2 months. Diagnostic assessment was based on clinical symptoms, serum thyroxine and TRAb, thyroid ultrasound and orbital computed tomography. In germline, CDR1 is MNHEY, CDR2 SVGAGI. This CDR3 is built from 18 residues. With 5 bases clipped from V and 2 bases from J, the junction kept 14 bases outside the gene matches.

This sequence originates from a woman aged 18 to 35 with Graves' hyperthyroidism. V gene TRBV6-5 combines with J gene TRBJ2-1; 8 nucleotides align to TRBD2. Sequenced sample: peripheral blood or thyroid tissue (not recorded which). The chain's CDR3 is CASSNPRDGREPYNEQFF. The DNA for the CDR3 is TGTGCCAGCAGTAACCCCCGGGACGGGAGGGAGCCCTACAATGAGCAGTTCTTC.